The source of this TCR beta chain is a study of control samples from healthy donors and cancer patients. Clones were read by immunoSEQ multiplex PCR, and TCRdb kept only the in-frame ones, dropping some. Of about 110,000 clones in the sample, 90% are singletons; the top ten hold roughly 4%. V lost 3 bases, J lost 1 base, and 9 bases lay in between. CDR3 length: 14 amino acids. The germline V gene has CDR1 ENHRY and CDR2 SYGVKD. The sequence derives from a human donor in good health. The donor label of this sample is uncertain. The specimen sequenced was blood. The chain is built from TRBV10-3 and TRBJ1-1; no clear D. For the CDR3, the DNA is TGTGCCATCAGTGAAGAAGGGAGGAACACTGAAGCTTTCTTT. As protein: CAISEEGRNTEAFF.